This entry concerns a single T cell receptor (beta chain). In this sample, this clone turned up once. Its target antigen remains unknown. It has no much larger one-base neighbor in the sample; base qualities were not kept. Trimming removed 2 bases from V and 5 bases from J; the gene matches leave 8 bases unexplained. In the germline V gene, CDR1 corresponds to SGHRS and CDR2 to YFSETQ. Spanning cysteine to phenylalanine, the CDR3 consists of 15 amino acids. Only CDR3 DNA is held: 45 bases, read in frame from base 1. A single peripheral blood draw of 90 to 150 mL on average was collected from each donor into heparinised tubes. A BD FACSAria II and a panel including CD45RO, CCR7, CD25, CD127, CD95 and CD27 were used to sort naive, central memory, regulatory and stem cell-like memory CD4+ T cells. All sorted populations exceeded 95% purity. Right away, PBMCs were isolated by Lymphoprep density gradient centrifugation and were stained directly, with no culture step. Samples were stained and sorted in pairs, with one healthy donor and one patient per experiment, so that batch effects were minimized.

The High Capacity cDNA Reverse Transcription Kit was used to reverse transcribe all of the isolated RNA, meaning that expressed TCRB transcripts were what got sequenced. Deep immunoSEQ sequencing was performed on naive, central memory and regulatory T cell samples, with an average of roughly 3.3 million total reads per sample. Sorted cells were lysed in RLT buffer, and RNA was extracted using DNase-treated RNeasy Micro or Mini kits according to cell number. Each cell subset was processed on its own to prevent cross-contamination, while patient and healthy donor samples were processed together. The immunoSEQ multiplex PCR was used to amplify TCRB sequences from cDNA, generating 87-bp fragments that spanned the CDR3 region. Sequencing of the amplicons was done on the Illumina HiSeq platform. For the original study's pipeline: PCR bias was corrected computationally using synthetic template baselines, and reads within Hamming distance 2 were collapsed, with unmergeable singletons discarded. By aligning reads against IMGT, V, D and J genes, CDR3 length, and insertions or deletions at six rearrangement sites were assigned. Within each subset, clonotype counts were normalized to sorted cell number, and only after that were true diversity and Gini coefficients computed with the tcR R package. Repertoire sharing was quantified using the overlap coefficient calculated on TCRB nucleotide sequences. Out-of-frame TCRB sequences from naive cells were analyzed as a proxy for the pre-selection repertoire. TCRdb holds this immuneACCESS table with in-frame rearrangements only. Some clones are missing; in checked studies, unresolved V genes explain under half, and the rest has no known cause. D and trimming come from the DNA, and the V and J calls and clone size come from that table. The sample contains around 690,000 clones, over 10% of them found a single time. The ten largest make up approximately 0.11% of the sample.

This sample is part of a study of beta chain features in type 1 diabetes (dated by TCRdb to the late 2010s). Background for the entire study: No differences in mean age, gender distribution, total cell number or subset yield were found between patients and healthy donors. In the study, recently diagnosed type 1 diabetes patients and matched healthy donors were compared on the TCRB repertoires of their sorted circulating CD4+ T cell subsets. A total of around 110,000,000 sorted cells were examined across all samples, and RNA yield correlated strongly with the number of cells per subset. Whereas all 30 or so donors provided naive and central memory subsets, regulatory and stem cell-like memory subsets were isolated from just 8 patients and roughly eight healthy donors. Study-level results and caveats: Because the HLA sub-analyses included only small numbers of individuals, any influence of HLA type on TCRB rearrangement was left unresolved. PCR might favor shorter templates, but patient and control samples were amplified and corrected together, so any skew would affect both groups equally. In all four CD4+ subsets, TCRB CDR3 length was moderately but significantly shorter in type 1 diabetes patients. At VDJ recombination sites, type 1 diabetes patients had fewer insertions and more deleted nucleotides, which implies abnormalities in thymic rearrangement. Naive, central memory and regulatory TCRB repertoires appeared to be more similar among patients than among healthy donors. Because cDNA was sequenced instead of genomic DNA, activated cells with high expression could be over-represented, although the groups did not differ in activation or CD3 levels.

The sequenced sample consisted of naive CD4+ T cells from blood. The intended sense of this specimen's cell subset or site label: true naive CD4+ T cells. The TCR comes from a man aged 30-40 years with type 1 diabetes. This chain is built from TRBV5-1 and TRBJ1-1; TRBD1 agrees with 8 junctional bases. The DNA is TGCGCCAGCAGCTTTGGTCAGGGGGCGAGAACTGAAGCTTTCTTT. This codes for CASSFGQGARTEAFF.